This T cell receptor beta chain emerged from a study of cytomegalovirus exposure and HLA in healthy donors (dated by TCRdb to about 2017). Turning to the overall study: According to a later analysis, one platform produced both the 110 or so validation repertoires and the roughly 660 repertoires of the first cohort. The study aimed to test whether signatures of past pathogen exposure could be identified by cataloging public T cell receptors. Along with the roughly 710-subject first cohort, a separate validation cohort of over 90 different subjects was used. To predict cytomegalovirus infection status, the study combined high-throughput TCR immunosequencing, statistical association of individual TCRs with disease status, and machine learning.

Library construction relied on the immunoSEQ multiplex PCR assay. Per the original workflow: A statistical classification framework was developed to diagnose cytomegalovirus status using the catalog of TCR beta chain sequences. TCRdb carries this immuneACCESS record with in-frame sequences only. Its versions omit some clonotypes, under half of them owing to an unresolved V gene in the studies checked, with the rest unexplained. V and J calls and clone size are copied from that table; D and trimming were computed from the DNA. The sample records 250,000 to 300,000 clones, 86% of which are singletons. 1% of the sample is held by the ten biggest clonotypes. Separate from the approximately 700-subject first cohort, the validation cohort of 90 to 150 subjects was the group to which the donors belonged. The CDR3 covers 13 residues, taking in both the cysteine and the phenylalanine. Just CDR3 DNA is preserved here, 39 bases in frame from base 1. The V end loses 0 bases and the J end loses 6 bases, and a stretch of 10 bases separates them. The germline V gene provides CDR1 SGHDT and CDR2 YYEEEE.

The paper as a whole reports these results and caveats: A total of 164 TCR beta chains were listed by the study as associated with cytomegalovirus. A few of the identified cytomegalovirus-associated TCR beta chains were confirmed in vitro to be specific for cytomegalovirus antigens. Subsequent analysis determined that TCRs grouped into clusters in the first cohort also showed a tendency toward co-occurrence across the approximately 110 validation repertoires, and approximately 94% of cluster scores exceeded 0. A later analysis lacked HLA typing for the validation cohort, so it scored co-occurrence in that cohort across all 110 or so repertoires. According to the authors, the approach could potentially be generalized to other disease states and immunological phenotypes. Most TCR sequences were seen in very few donors, while some public TCRs were found in many individuals. In both the original and validation cohorts, the classifier was reported to diagnose cytomegalovirus status with high specificity and sensitivity.

This clone was seen only once. Its antigen specificity is not known. There are no base qualities to consult, and no much larger clone falls within one base. The V gene is TRBV5-6 and the J gene is TRBJ2-7; the D gene cannot be named for sure. Sequencing was performed on PBMCs. This TCR was sampled from a woman aged 18 to 35 in good health and CMV-seronegative. The sequenced DNA: TGTGCCAGCAGCTTGGACAGATACTCCGAGCAGTACTTC. Its protein is CASSLDRYSEQYF.